Listed below are T cell receptor beta chains from one sample, sequenced in a study of identical twins. TCRdb redid the calling of the 5' RACE reads with MiXCR, one entry per CDR3 protein. Of about 340,000 distinct CDR3 sequences in the sample, roughly 12% are singletons; the top ten hold just over 7%. The same sample was also studied in work on yellow fever vaccine responses in identical twins.

The specimen was CD8+ T cells sorted from blood. Receptor source: a woman aged 18-35 years in good health. Both conserved end residues are part of each CDR3. Each record gives: clone size, D gene, J gene, V gene, CDR3 DNA, CDR3 protein. A D gene is named only where the DNA matches it firmly. The listing skips clone size in some rows; elsewhere it reads once, few, many or a size class.

abundance: few
d_gene: NA
j_gene: TRBJ2-1
v_gene: TRBV7-9
CDR3nt: TGTGCCAGCGCCAGAGGCCAAGATCAGTTCTTC
CDR3aa: CASARGQDQFF

abundance: many
d_gene: TRBD1
j_gene: TRBJ2-1
v_gene: TRBV4-1
CDR3nt: TGCGCCAGCAGCTTTCCGGGACAGGGGCTTCTGTACAATGAGCAGTTCTTC
CDR3aa: CASSFPGQGLLYNEQFF

abundance: few
d_gene: NA
j_gene: TRBJ2-1
v_gene: TRBV4-1
CDR3nt: TGCGCCAGCAGTTGGCGCTTAGACAGAACCAATGAGCAGTTCTTC
CDR3aa: CASSWRLDRTNEQFF

abundance: few
d_gene: TRBD1
j_gene: TRBJ2-1
v_gene: TRBV20-1
CDR3nt: TGCAGTGCTAAACCGGGACAGACCGACTACAATGAGCAGTTCTTC
CDR3aa: CSAKPGQTDYNEQFF

abundance: NA
d_gene: NA
j_gene: TRBJ2-6
v_gene: TRBV7-8
CDR3nt: TGTGCCAGCAGCTTAGATGATAGGGGATCTGGGGCCAACGTCCTGACTTTC
CDR3aa: CASSLDDRGSGANVLTF

abundance: many
d_gene: NA
j_gene: TRBJ2-1
v_gene: TRBV5-1
CDR3nt: TGCGCCAGCAGCTTGTTGGCTAGCATGGATGAGCAGTTCTTC
CDR3aa: CASSLLASMDEQFF

abundance: few
d_gene: NA
j_gene: TRBJ2-3
v_gene: TRBV10-2
CDR3nt: TGCGCCAGCACAACGGGGTTGGGCACAGATACGCAGTATTTT
CDR3aa: CASTTGLGTDTQYF

abundance: few
d_gene: NA
j_gene: TRBJ1-4
v_gene: TRBV4-1
CDR3nt: TGCGCCAGCAGCCAAGGAGCAGATGAGAATGAAAAACTGTTTTTT
CDR3aa: CASSQGADENEKLFF

abundance: few
d_gene: NA
j_gene: TRBJ2-1
v_gene: TRBV20-1
CDR3nt: TGCAGTGCTCCCGGGATCTGGGATGAGCAGTTCTTC
CDR3aa: CSAPGIWDEQFF

abundance: NA
d_gene: TRBD1
j_gene: TRBJ1-2
v_gene: TRBV2
CDR3nt: TGTGCCAGCACCCCGGGACAGGGGATCTATGGCTACACCTTC
CDR3aa: CASTPGQGIYGYTF

abundance: many
d_gene: TRBD2
j_gene: TRBJ2-7
v_gene: TRBV4-1
CDR3nt: TGCGCCAGCAGCCCACACGGCGGGAGTCCCAACGAGCAGTACTTC
CDR3aa: CASSPHGGSPNEQYF

abundance: NA
d_gene: NA
j_gene: TRBJ2-3
v_gene: TRBV3-1
CDR3nt: TGTGCCAGCAGCCATGTGGGACGGGAGATCTCGCAGTATTTT
CDR3aa: CASSHVGREISQYF

abundance: many
d_gene: NA
j_gene: TRBJ1-5
v_gene: TRBV6-5
CDR3nt: TGTGCCAGCAGTTACTCGTTGATCGATCAGCCCCAGCATTTT
CDR3aa: CASSYSLIDQPQHF

abundance: many
d_gene: NA
j_gene: TRBJ2-2
v_gene: TRBV7-6
CDR3nt: TGTGCCAGCAGCTTCGACTGGAACACCGGGGAGCTGTTTTTT
CDR3aa: CASSFDWNTGELFF

abundance: many
d_gene: NA
j_gene: TRBJ2-1
v_gene: TRBV6-5
CDR3nt: TGTGCCAGCAGTTATCAGGGGTCCAGTAGGGTGGATGAGCAGTTCTTC
CDR3aa: CASSYQGSSRVDEQFF

abundance: NA
d_gene: TRBD1
j_gene: TRBJ2-5
v_gene: TRBV2
CDR3nt: TGTGCCAGCAGCGGAGACAGGGTTCGTCCGCACAGCCAAGAGACCCAGTACTTC
CDR3aa: CASSGDRVRPHSQETQYF

abundance: NA
d_gene: NA
j_gene: TRBJ2-2
v_gene: TRBV5-1
CDR3nt: TGCGCCAGCAGCTACTATATCGCCCCGAACACCGGGGAGCTGTTTTTT
CDR3aa: CASSYYIAPNTGELFF

abundance: NA
d_gene: TRBD1
j_gene: TRBJ2-3
v_gene: TRBV29-1
CDR3nt: TGCAGCGTTGTCGACAGGGGTAGCACAGATACGCAGTATTTT
CDR3aa: CSVVDRGSTDTQYF

abundance: few
d_gene: NA
j_gene: TRBJ2-7
v_gene: TRBV7-9
CDR3nt: TGTGCCAGCAGCTTAGAACAGGGACGGTGGAACGAGCAGTACTTC
CDR3aa: CASSLEQGRWNEQYF

abundance: NA
d_gene: TRBD1
j_gene: TRBJ1-1
v_gene: TRBV5-6
CDR3nt: TGTGCCAGCAGTCTTGGGACAGCACTCATGAACACTGAAGCTTTCTTT
CDR3aa: CASSLGTALMNTEAFF

abundance: NA
d_gene: TRBD2
j_gene: TRBJ2-1
v_gene: TRBV7-2
CDR3nt: TGTGCCAGCAGCCATAGGGCCGGGACTAGCGGACCAAGATTAAAAAGGAATGAGCAGTTCTTC
CDR3aa: CASSHRAGTSGPRLKRNEQFF

abundance: many
d_gene: TRBD2
j_gene: TRBJ2-2
v_gene: TRBV6-1
CDR3nt: TGTGCCAGCAGAAGACTAGCTGAGGAGACCGGGGAGCTGTTTTTT
CDR3aa: CASRRLAEETGELFF

abundance: NA
d_gene: NA
j_gene: TRBJ2-3
v_gene: TRBV15
CDR3nt: TGTGCCAGAAAAGGGTCTAGCAGAGATACGCAGTATTTT
CDR3aa: CARKGSSRDTQYF

abundance: NA
d_gene: TRBD2
j_gene: TRBJ2-1
v_gene: TRBV19
CDR3nt: TGTGCCAGTACCCTCGGAGGGGCTAGCGGGTACAATGAGCAGTTCTTC
CDR3aa: CASTLGGASGYNEQFF

abundance: NA
d_gene: TRBD2
j_gene: TRBJ2-7
v_gene: TRBV20-1
CDR3nt: TGCAGTGCTAGAGATTTTCTAGCGGGAGAGTCCCCCTACGAGCAGTACTTC
CDR3aa: CSARDFLAGESPYEQYF

abundance: many
d_gene: TRBD1
j_gene: TRBJ2-7
v_gene: TRBV6-2/TRBV6-3
CDR3nt: TGTGCCAGCAGTTACCCGTCCCGGGACAGGGCCTACGAGCAGTACTTC
CDR3aa: CASSYPSRDRAYEQYF

abundance: many
d_gene: NA
j_gene: TRBJ1-2
v_gene: TRBV29-1
CDR3nt: TGCAGCGTTGAAAACAAAGGGAACTATGGCTACACCTTC
CDR3aa: CSVENKGNYGYTF

abundance: NA
d_gene: TRBD1
j_gene: TRBJ1-6
v_gene: TRBV10-3
CDR3nt: TGTGCCATCAGTGAGTCGACAGGGCAAAATTCACCCCTCCACTTT
CDR3aa: CAISESTGQNSPLHF

abundance: few
d_gene: NA
j_gene: TRBJ1-6
v_gene: TRBV28
CDR3nt: TGTGCCAGCAGTTTATCTATCCGGGAATCCCTCCACTTT
CDR3aa: CASSLSIRESLHF

abundance: NA
d_gene: NA
j_gene: TRBJ2-3
v_gene: TRBV9
CDR3nt: TGTGCCAGCAGCGTTAGCGGAGGGGTCACAGATACGCAGTATTTT
CDR3aa: CASSVSGGVTDTQYF

abundance: few
d_gene: TRBD2
j_gene: TRBJ2-5
v_gene: TRBV12-3/TRBV12-4
CDR3nt: TGTGCCAGCAGTTTGTTGGTAGCGGGAGAATTTCCTCGACGTTCGTTTTACCCTGAGACCCAGTACTTC
CDR3aa: CASSLLVAGEFPRRSFYPETQYF

abundance: few
d_gene: NA
j_gene: TRBJ1-1
v_gene: TRBV5-1
CDR3nt: TGCGCCAGCAGCTTGACGGATATGAACACTGAAGCTTTCTTT
CDR3aa: CASSLTDMNTEAFF

abundance: many
d_gene: NA
j_gene: TRBJ2-7
v_gene: TRBV6-5
CDR3nt: TGTGCCAGCAGTTACCTTCGGGCCACTATAGGGGAGCAGTACTTC
CDR3aa: CASSYLRATIGEQYF

abundance: many
d_gene: NA
j_gene: TRBJ2-7
v_gene: TRBV20-1
CDR3nt: TGCAGTGCTACAGGGGATCCAACCTACGAGCAGTACTTC
CDR3aa: CSATGDPTYEQYF

abundance: few
d_gene: NA
j_gene: TRBJ1-1
v_gene: TRBV7-8
CDR3nt: TGTGCCAGCAGTCAGCCTCAGAACACTGAAGCTTTCTTT
CDR3aa: CASSQPQNTEAFF

abundance: few
d_gene: TRBD2
j_gene: TRBJ2-1
v_gene: TRBV27
CDR3nt: TGTGCCAGCAGTGTAGGACTAGCGGACAATGAGCAGTTCTTC
CDR3aa: CASSVGLADNEQFF

abundance: NA
d_gene: NA
j_gene: TRBJ2-5
v_gene: TRBV2
CDR3nt: TGTGCCAGCAGGAGATACAGGGTTAAGGAGACCCAGTACTTC
CDR3aa: CASRRYRVKETQYF

abundance: NA
d_gene: NA
j_gene: TRBJ2-1
v_gene: TRBV20-1
CDR3nt: TGCAGTGCTACCCCCGCACCGCTCTACAATGAGCAGTTCTTC
CDR3aa: CSATPAPLYNEQFF

abundance: few
d_gene: TRBD2
j_gene: TRBJ2-1
v_gene: TRBV6-2/TRBV6-3
CDR3nt: TGTGCCGGCCTTCCTCCGGGCGGGGGGATGTACAATGAGCAGTTCTTC
CDR3aa: CAGLPPGGGMYNEQFF

abundance: NA
d_gene: NA
j_gene: TRBJ1-4
v_gene: TRBV20-1
CDR3nt: TGCAGTGCTAGTCCTCTAGAGGGTTTTGAAAAACTGTTTTTT
CDR3aa: CSASPLEGFEKLFF

abundance: few
d_gene: TRBD2
j_gene: TRBJ2-1
v_gene: TRBV20-1
CDR3nt: TGCAGTGCTAGAGAATGGCTAGGTCTAGCGGGGTTAATTTGGGGCTTCCATGAGCAGTTCTTC
CDR3aa: CSAREWLGLAGLIWGFHEQFF

abundance: many
d_gene: NA
j_gene: TRBJ2-7
v_gene: TRBV12-3/TRBV12-4
CDR3nt: TGTGCCAGCAGTCCCTCCCCTATATCAGGGGAGCAGTACTTC
CDR3aa: CASSPSPISGEQYF

abundance: NA
d_gene: NA
j_gene: TRBJ1-1
v_gene: TRBV6-2/TRBV6-3
CDR3nt: TGTGCCAGCAGTTACCTTCGGGGTCTAACTACTGAAGCTTTCTTT
CDR3aa: CASSYLRGLTTEAFF

abundance: many
d_gene: TRBD1
j_gene: TRBJ2-3
v_gene: TRBV6-5
CDR3nt: TGTGCCAGCAGTTATTTTGTTGACAGGGCAACAGATACGCAGTATTTT
CDR3aa: CASSYFVDRATDTQYF

abundance: few
d_gene: NA
j_gene: TRBJ1-4
v_gene: TRBV6-2/TRBV6-3
CDR3nt: TGTGCCAGCAGTTACCCTCAGGACGGACAAAATGAAAAACTGTTTTTT
CDR3aa: CASSYPQDGQNEKLFF

abundance: few
d_gene: NA
j_gene: TRBJ2-1
v_gene: TRBV6-5
CDR3nt: TGTGCCAGCAGTTACTCCGGGGGTCCCTTAGGTGAGCAGTTCTTC
CDR3aa: CASSYSGGPLGEQFF

abundance: many
d_gene: TRBD1
j_gene: TRBJ2-5
v_gene: TRBV25-1
CDR3nt: TGTGCCAGCAGTGGGACAGGGAGAGAGACCCAGTACTTC
CDR3aa: CASSGTGRETQYF

abundance: many
d_gene: NA
j_gene: TRBJ2-1
v_gene: TRBV24-1
CDR3nt: TGTGCCACCAGTCGAGGGTTCCAGGGGATGTTCAATGAGCAGTTCTTC
CDR3aa: CATSRGFQGMFNEQFF

abundance: NA
d_gene: TRBD1
j_gene: TRBJ2-7
v_gene: TRBV12-3/TRBV12-4
CDR3nt: TGTGCCAGCACCACCGGGACAGGCCACTACGAGCAGTACTTC
CDR3aa: CASTTGTGHYEQYF

abundance: NA
d_gene: TRBD2
j_gene: TRBJ2-7
v_gene: TRBV5-4
CDR3nt: TGTGCCAGCAGCTTGGAGGCTAGCGGGAGGAGAGATGAGCAGTACTTC
CDR3aa: CASSLEASGRRDEQYF

abundance: NA
d_gene: NA
j_gene: TRBJ2-1
v_gene: TRBV20-1
CDR3nt: TGCAGTGCTAGGTACGATAGCGCTGAGCAGTTCTTC
CDR3aa: CSARYDSAEQFF

abundance: few
d_gene: NA
j_gene: TRBJ2-7
v_gene: TRBV7-9
CDR3nt: TGTGCCAGCAGTGGGGTCAGGGTCTACGAGCAGTACTTC
CDR3aa: CASSGVRVYEQYF

abundance: NA
d_gene: TRBD2
j_gene: TRBJ2-1
v_gene: TRBV28
CDR3nt: TGTGCCAGCAGTCGGACTAGCGGGAGTTACAGTTTCGTCTGGGACAATGAGCAGTTCTTC
CDR3aa: CASSRTSGSYSFVWDNEQFF

abundance: many
d_gene: TRBD1
j_gene: TRBJ2-5
v_gene: TRBV5-1
CDR3nt: TGCGCCAGCAGCTTGGTGATGACAGGGAAAGAGACCCAGTACTTC
CDR3aa: CASSLVMTGKETQYF

abundance: NA
d_gene: NA
j_gene: TRBJ2-1
v_gene: TRBV13
CDR3nt: TGTGCCAGCAGCTCCGACTCCTTCCCCTACAATGAGCAGTTCTTC
CDR3aa: CASSSDSFPYNEQFF

abundance: NA
d_gene: NA
j_gene: TRBJ2-7
v_gene: TRBV9
CDR3nt: TGTGCCAGCAGCGTAGGGGACTGGGACTACGAGCAGTACTTC
CDR3aa: CASSVGDWDYEQYF

abundance: few
d_gene: TRBD1
j_gene: TRBJ2-5
v_gene: TRBV20-1
CDR3nt: TGCAGTGCAAACCCGCCGGACAGGGGGGAGACCCAGTACTTC
CDR3aa: CSANPPDRGETQYF

abundance: NA
d_gene: NA
j_gene: TRBJ1-5
v_gene: TRBV3-1
CDR3nt: TGTGCCAGCAGCCAAGAAGGCACGAGGGGGCCCCAGCATTTT
CDR3aa: CASSQEGTRGPQHF

abundance: few
d_gene: NA
j_gene: TRBJ2-5
v_gene: TRBV24-1
CDR3nt: TGTGCCACCAGTGATTTGTCTGCCCAGTACTTC
CDR3aa: CATSDLSAQYF

abundance: NA
d_gene: TRBD2
j_gene: TRBJ2-7
v_gene: TRBV11-2
CDR3nt: TGTGCCAGCAGCCGGACTAGCGGGAGGGCCGTCCCCTACGAGCAGTACTTC
CDR3aa: CASSRTSGRAVPYEQYF